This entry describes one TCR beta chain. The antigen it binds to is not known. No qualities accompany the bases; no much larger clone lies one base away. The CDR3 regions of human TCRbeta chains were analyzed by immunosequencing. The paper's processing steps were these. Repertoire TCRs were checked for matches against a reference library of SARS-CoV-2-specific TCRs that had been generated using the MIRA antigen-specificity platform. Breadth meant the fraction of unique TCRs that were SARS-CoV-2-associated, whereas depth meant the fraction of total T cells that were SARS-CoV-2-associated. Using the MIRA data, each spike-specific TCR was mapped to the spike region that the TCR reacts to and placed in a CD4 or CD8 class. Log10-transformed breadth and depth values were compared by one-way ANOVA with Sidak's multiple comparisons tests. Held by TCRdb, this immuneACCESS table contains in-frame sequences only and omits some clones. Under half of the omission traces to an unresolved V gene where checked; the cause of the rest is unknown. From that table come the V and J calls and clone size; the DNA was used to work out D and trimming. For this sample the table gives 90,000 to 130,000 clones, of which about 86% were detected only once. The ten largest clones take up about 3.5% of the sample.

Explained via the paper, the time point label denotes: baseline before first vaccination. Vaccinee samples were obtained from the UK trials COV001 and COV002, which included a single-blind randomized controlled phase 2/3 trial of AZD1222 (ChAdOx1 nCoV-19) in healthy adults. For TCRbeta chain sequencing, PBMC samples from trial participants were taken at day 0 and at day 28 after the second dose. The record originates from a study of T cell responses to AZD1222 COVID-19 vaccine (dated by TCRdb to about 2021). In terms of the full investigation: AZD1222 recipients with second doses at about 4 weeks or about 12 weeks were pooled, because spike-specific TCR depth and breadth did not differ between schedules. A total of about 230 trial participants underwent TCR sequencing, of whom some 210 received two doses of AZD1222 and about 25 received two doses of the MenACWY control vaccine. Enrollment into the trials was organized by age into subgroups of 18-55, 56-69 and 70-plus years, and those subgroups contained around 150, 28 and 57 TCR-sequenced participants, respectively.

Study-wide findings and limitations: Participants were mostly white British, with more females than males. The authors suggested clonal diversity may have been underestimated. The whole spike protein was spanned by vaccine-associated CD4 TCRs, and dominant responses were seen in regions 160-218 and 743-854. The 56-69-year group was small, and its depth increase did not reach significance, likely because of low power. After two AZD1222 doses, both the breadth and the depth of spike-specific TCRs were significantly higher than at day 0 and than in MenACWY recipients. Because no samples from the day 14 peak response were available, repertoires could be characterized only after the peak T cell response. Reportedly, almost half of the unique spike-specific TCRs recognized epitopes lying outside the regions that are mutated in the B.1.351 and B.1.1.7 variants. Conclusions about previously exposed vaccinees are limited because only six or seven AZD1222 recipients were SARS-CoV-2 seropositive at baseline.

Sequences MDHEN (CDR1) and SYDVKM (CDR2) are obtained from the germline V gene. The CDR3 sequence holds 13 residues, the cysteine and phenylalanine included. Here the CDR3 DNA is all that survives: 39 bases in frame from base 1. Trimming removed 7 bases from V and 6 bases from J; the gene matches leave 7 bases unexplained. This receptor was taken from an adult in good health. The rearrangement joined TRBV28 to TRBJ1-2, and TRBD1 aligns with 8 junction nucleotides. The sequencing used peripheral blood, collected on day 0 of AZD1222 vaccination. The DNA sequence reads TGTGCCAGCAACTCGGACAGGGTAAATGGCTACACCTTC. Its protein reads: CASNSDRVNGYTF.